The T cell receptor beta chain described here comes from a study of shared clonotypes between healthy human individuals. Overall study: Every donor yielded three CD4 naive, three CD4 memory, two CD8 naive and one CD8 memory plate.

Germline CDR1 and CDR2: SGHTA and FQGNSA. Trimming shortened V by 4 bases and J by 6 bases, and 11 bases separated the two germline ends. The CDR3 is 13 amino acids. Each replicate PCR on the sorted subsets used 150 to 200 ng DNA (approximately 33,000 T cell genomes). Source study methods: ImmunoSEQ yielded junction-only sequences lacking quality scores, so filtering differed. Libraries were prepared by immunoSEQ multiplex PCR; TCRdb keeps only in-frame clonotypes and omits some of them. V, J and clone size were drawn from that table, and D and trimming were deduced from the DNA. The sample lists roughly 1,600,000 clones; 98% were seen once. Findings of the study overall: The sole specimen, blood, was sampled, and tissue repertoires likely differ.

This clone appeared a single time. Its antigen is undetermined. The sequenced sample consisted of naive CD4+ T cells sorted from blood. Stated subset: CD45RA+ positively selected. The sequence was collected from a man younger than 45 in good health. The V and J genes are TRBV7-2 and TRBJ2-3; D perhaps matches TRBD1 (6 bases). CDR3 sequence (DNA): TGTGCCAGCAGCTCAGGGGTCGGGGATACGCAGTATTTT. Encoded protein: CASSSGVGDTQYF.